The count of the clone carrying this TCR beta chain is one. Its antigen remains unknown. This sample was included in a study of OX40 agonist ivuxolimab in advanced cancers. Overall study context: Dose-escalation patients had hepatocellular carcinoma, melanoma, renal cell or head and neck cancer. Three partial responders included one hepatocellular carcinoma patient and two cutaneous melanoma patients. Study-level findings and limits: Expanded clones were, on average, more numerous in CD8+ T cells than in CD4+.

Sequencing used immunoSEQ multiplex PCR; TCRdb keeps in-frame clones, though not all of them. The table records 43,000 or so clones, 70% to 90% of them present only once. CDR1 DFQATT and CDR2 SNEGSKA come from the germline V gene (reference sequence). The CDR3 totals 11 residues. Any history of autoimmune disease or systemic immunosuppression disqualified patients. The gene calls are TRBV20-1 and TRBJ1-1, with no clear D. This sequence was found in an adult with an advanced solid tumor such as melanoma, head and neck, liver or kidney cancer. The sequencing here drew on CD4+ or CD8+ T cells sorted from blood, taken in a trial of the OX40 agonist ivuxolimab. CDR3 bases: TGCATTGCCGCTCGGGGCACTGAAGCTTTCTTT. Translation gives CIAARGTEAFF.